This T cell receptor (beta chain) was documented in a study of graft-versus-host responses after intestinal transplantation. For the study at large: All of the recipients had induction that used anti-thymocyte globulin, then tacrolimus and steroids for about 3 years. Whole-study findings and limits: Levels of circulating GvH clones at their peak were associated with early post-transplant HvG declines. GvH clones occurred in recipient marrow; some first appeared in ileum or blood.

This table comes from immunoSEQ multiplex PCR, and its TCRdb copy is limited to in-frame clones, with some not included. The sample includes roughly 50,000 clones, roughly nine tenths seen only once; the top ten take around 5.1%. Details on this clone: The antigen is not known.

The receptor comes from a human patient who received an intestinal transplant, so some T cells may come from the graft donor. The starting material was PBMCs, obtained 650 to 670 days after intestinal transplant.

CDR3 nucleotides: TGTGCCAGCAGCGCCAGACAGGGGGCATCAGATACGCAGTATTTT. As protein: CASSARQGASDTQYF. The chain carries TRBV9 and TRBJ2-3; 10 nucleotides line up with TRBD1. V was pared by 3 bases and J by 4 bases, with 5 bases of the junction left unmatched. CDR3 length equals 15 residues. Germline V lookup: CDR1 SGDLS, CDR2 YYNGEE.